These 8 T cell receptor beta chains came from one sample sequenced in a study of blood T cell repertoires in COVID-19 (dated by TCRdb to 2019 to 2021). The library was obtained by the immunoSEQ multiplex PCR assay. The clones in this table, taken by TCRdb from immuneACCESS, are in-frame only. Not every clone is retained; where verified, under half of the shortfall comes from an unresolved V gene, and the cause of the rest is unknown. Within this sample are 390,000 or so clones, with around 86% of them counted one time only. 5.1% of the sample belongs to the ten largest clones. Sequences were obtained from PBMCs or T cells enriched from blood (not recorded which). The receptors stem from a woman between 50 and 59 years old who had recovered from COVID-19.

This clone has just a few counts. The CDR3 reads CASSQWGGANVLTF. In nucleotides, the CDR3 is TGCGCCAGCAGCCAGTGGGGCGGGGCCAACGTCCTGACTTTC. The rearrangement links TRBV4-3 to TRBJ2-6; D might be TRBD1 (5 bases). The CDR3 has 14 amino acids. V lost 3 bases and J 4 bases, leaving 7 bases between the germline ends. Germline loops: CDR1 LGHNA, CDR2 YSLEER.

The chain employs TRBV5-4 and TRBJ2-1; 7 nucleotides agree with TRBD2. The germline CDR1 and CDR2 sequences are SGHNT and YYREEE (reference sequence). With 3 bases clipped from V and 8 bases from J, the junction kept 8 bases outside the gene matches. The CDR3 is 14 residues long. This CDR3 is CASSSGGGVDEQFF. CDR3 nucleotides: TGTGCCAGCAGCTCTGGGGGAGGGGTCGATGAGCAGTTCTTC.

This clone was observed a few times. Written as DNA, the CDR3 is TGTGCCAGCAGTCTTCTTGGCGGGGGGTACAATGAGCAGTTCTTC. Its protein is CASSLLGGGYNEQFF. The rearrangement links TRBV6-6 to TRBJ2-1, with TRBD2 identical over 8 bases. The CDR3 is 15 amino acids. Germline V gives CDR1 MNHNY, CDR2 SVGAGI (reference sequence). The trim removed 5 bases at V and 4 bases at J, leaving 7 bases unmatched.

The chain recombines TRBV7-2 with TRBJ1-3, with a tentative D call TRBD1 (6 bases). The CDR3 has 14 amino acids. CDR1 SGHTA and CDR2 FQGNSA come from the germline V gene. Trimming left V 5 bases short and J 2 bases short, with 10 bases between. CDR3 sequence (DNA): TGTGCCAGCAGCCCAGGGACAACTGGAAACACCATATATTTT. Amino acid sequence: CASSPGTTGNTIYF.

The rearrangement joins TRBV27 to TRBJ1-5; 9 positions match TRBD1. CDR1 and CDR2 (germline): MNHEY, SMNVEV (reference sequence). This CDR3 is built from 18 residues. The V gene end was trimmed by 2 bases and the J gene end by 5 bases; junction bases not matched to a gene: 13. The CDR3: CASSLRWTGVIRDQPQHF. The CDR3 nucleotides are TGTGCCAGCAGTTTACGATGGACAGGGGTGATCAGGGATCAGCCCCAGCATTTT.

The DNA for the CDR3 is TGCGCCAGCAGCTTGAACCCAGGGTCCGGAAACACCATATATTTT. It yields the protein CASSLNPGSGNTIYF. The chain joins TRBV5-1 to TRBJ1-3, with D perhaps matching TRBD1 (5 bases). This CDR3 region has 15 residues. The germline gives CDR1 SGHRS, CDR2 YFSETQ. Trimming removed 1 base from V and 4 bases from J, with 12 bases in between.

In its sample, this clone was seen once. This rearrangement joins TRBV2 to TRBJ2-7, with D hard to call. The V gene lost 7 bases and the J gene lost 3 bases, with 13 bases spanning the gap. Per germline, CDR1 SNHLY and CDR2 FYNNEI. This CDR3 contains 13 residues. CDR3 in amino acids: CASIETVVYEQYF. The CDR3 DNA follows: TGTGCCAGCATAGAGACTGTCGTCTACGAGCAGTACTTC.

The genes are TRBV19 and TRBJ1-6; D ambiguous. Germline V gives CDR1 LNHDA, CDR2 SQIVND (reference sequence). V lost 8 bases and J lost 14, with 10 bases in between. The length of the CDR3 is 10 residues. CDR3 bases: TGTGCCAGTCCCGGGGTTTCCCTCCACTTT. Translating it yields CASPGVSLHF.